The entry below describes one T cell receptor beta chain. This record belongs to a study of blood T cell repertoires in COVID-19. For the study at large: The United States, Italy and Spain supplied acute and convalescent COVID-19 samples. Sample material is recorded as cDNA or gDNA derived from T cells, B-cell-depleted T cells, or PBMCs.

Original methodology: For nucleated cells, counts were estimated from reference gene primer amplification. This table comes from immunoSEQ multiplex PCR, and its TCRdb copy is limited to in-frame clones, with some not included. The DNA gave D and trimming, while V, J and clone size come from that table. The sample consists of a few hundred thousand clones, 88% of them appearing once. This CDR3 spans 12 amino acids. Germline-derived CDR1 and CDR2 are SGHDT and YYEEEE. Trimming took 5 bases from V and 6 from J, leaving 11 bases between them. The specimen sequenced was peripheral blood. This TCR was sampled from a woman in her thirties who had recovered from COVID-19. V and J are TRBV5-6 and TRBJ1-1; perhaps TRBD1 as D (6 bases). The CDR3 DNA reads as TGTGCCAGCAGGGACAGAAGGGCTGAAGCTTTCTTT. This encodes CASRDRRAEAFF.